The T cell receptor (beta chain) under discussion was sequenced for a study of beta chain features in type 1 diabetes. Details on this clone: Antigen: not known.

Study-level findings and limits: Type 1 diabetes patients had moderately but significantly shorter TCRB CDR3s in all four CD4+ subsets.

The study reverse transcribed the entire isolated RNA, so it sequenced expressed TCRB transcripts. Clones were read by immunoSEQ multiplex PCR, and TCRdb kept only the in-frame ones, dropping some. Of over 40,000 clones in the sample, around 63% are singletons; the top ten hold under 2%. Sorted populations all had greater than 95% purity. V lost 2 bases to trimming and J lost 2 bases, with 16 bases between them. The germline V gene encodes CDR1 ENHRY and CDR2 SYGVKD. This CDR3 is 17 amino acids long. Material: Tregs from blood. The origin of this receptor is a man aged 30 to 39 with type 1 diabetes. Some clones in this sample may be carry-over from other donors' samples. The V call is TRBV10-3, the J call TRBJ1-3; D may be TRBD1 (5 bases). This CDR3 is CAISEMFGGLAGNTIYF. For the CDR3, the DNA is TGTGCCATCAGTGAGATGTTCGGGGGGTTGGCTGGAAACACCATATATTTT.